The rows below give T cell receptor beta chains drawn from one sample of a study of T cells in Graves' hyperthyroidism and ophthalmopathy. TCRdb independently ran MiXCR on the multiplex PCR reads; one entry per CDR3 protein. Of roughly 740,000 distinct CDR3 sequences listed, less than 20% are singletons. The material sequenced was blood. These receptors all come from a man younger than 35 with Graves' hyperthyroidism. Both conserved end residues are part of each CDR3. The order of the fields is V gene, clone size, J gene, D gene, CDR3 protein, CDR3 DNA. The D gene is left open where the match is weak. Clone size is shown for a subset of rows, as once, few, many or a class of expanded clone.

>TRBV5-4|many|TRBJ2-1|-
CASSTDRNEQFF
TGTGCCAGCAGCACGGACCGGAATGAGCAGTTCTTC
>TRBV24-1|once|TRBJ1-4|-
CATSNPGDTNEKLFF
TGTGCCACCAGTAACCCAGGGGATACTAATGAAAAACTGTTTTTT
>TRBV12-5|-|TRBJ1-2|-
CASGSVIRDNYGYTF
TGTGCTAGTGGTTCAGTAATCCGGGACAACTATGGCTACACCTTC
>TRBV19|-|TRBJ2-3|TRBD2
CASSTGVGLADTDTQYF
TGTGCCAGTAGTACAGGAGTAGGACTAGCGGATACAGATACGCAGTATTTT
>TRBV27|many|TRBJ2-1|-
CASGRLESYNEQFF
TGTGCCAGCGGCCGACTAGAATCCTACAATGAGCAGTTCTTC
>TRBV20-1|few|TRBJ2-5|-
CSAPNRASRETQYF
TGCAGTGCCCCTAATAGGGCTAGCCGAGAGACCCAGTACTTC
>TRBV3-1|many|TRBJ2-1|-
CASSQDQGTPLNEQFF
TGTGCCAGCAGCCAAGATCAAGGGACTCCGCTTAACGAGCAGTTCTTC
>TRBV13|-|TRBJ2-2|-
CASSLMWERVGELFF
TGTGCCAGCAGCTTAATGTGGGAGAGGGTCGGGGAGCTGTTTTTT
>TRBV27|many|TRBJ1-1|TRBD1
CASSPYPTGGFITEAFF
TGTGCCAGCAGTCCCTACCCGACAGGGGGCTTTATCACTGAAGCTTTCTTT
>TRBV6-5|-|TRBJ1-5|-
CASSYDRNQPQHF
TGTGCCAGCAGTTATGACAGAAATCAGCCCCAGCATTTT
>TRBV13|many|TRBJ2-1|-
CASSLSSANEQFF
TGTGCCAGCAGCCTCTCTAGCGCCAATGAGCAGTTCTTC
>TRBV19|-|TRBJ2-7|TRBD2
CASAGTSRYEQYF
TGTGCCAGCGCCGGGACTAGCCGCTACGAGCAGTACTTC
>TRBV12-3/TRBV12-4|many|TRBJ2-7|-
CASSLASGLPYEQYF
TGTGCCAGCAGTTTGGCCAGCGGACTTCCCTACGAGCAGTACTTC
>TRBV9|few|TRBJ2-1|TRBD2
CASSTLPGTSVLWGNEQFF
TGTGCCAGCAGCACCCTCCCCGGGACTAGCGTCTTATGGGGCAATGAGCAGTTCTTC
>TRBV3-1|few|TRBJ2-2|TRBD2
CASSQVGLAGVTGELFF
TGTGCCAGCAGCCAAGTGGGACTAGCGGGAGTTACCGGGGAGCTGTTTTTT
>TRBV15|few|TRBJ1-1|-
CATSREQAMNTEAFF
TGTGCCACCAGCAGAGAACAGGCGATGAACACTGAAGCTTTCTTT
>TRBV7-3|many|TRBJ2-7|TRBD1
CASSFPGTEGIHEQYF
TGTGCCAGCAGCTTTCCCGGGACAGAGGGAATCCACGAGCAGTACTTC
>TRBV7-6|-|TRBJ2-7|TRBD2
CASSSSGSSFREQYF
TGTGCCAGCAGCTCTAGCGGGAGCTCCTTCAGGGAGCAGTACTTC
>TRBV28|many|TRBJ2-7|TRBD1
CASRTGTGPYEQYF
TGTGCCAGCAGAACCGGGACAGGACCCTACGAGCAGTACTTC
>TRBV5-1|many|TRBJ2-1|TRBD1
CASSFPWTGGNEQFF
TGCGCCAGCAGCTTTCCCTGGACAGGGGGAAATGAGCAGTTCTTC
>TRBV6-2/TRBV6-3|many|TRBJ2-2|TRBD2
CASSYWDPKTSRSGDTGELFF
TGTGCCAGCAGTTACTGGGATCCCAAGACTAGCAGGTCAGGTGACACCGGGGAGCTGTTTTTT
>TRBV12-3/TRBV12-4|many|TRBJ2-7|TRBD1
CASAAPGGYYEQYF
TGTGCCAGCGCCGCGCCAGGGGGATACTACGAGCAGTACTTC
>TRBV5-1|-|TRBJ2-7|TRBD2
CASNRGLAGEGEQYF
TGCGCCAGCAACAGGGGACTAGCGGGAGAAGGTGAGCAGTACTTC
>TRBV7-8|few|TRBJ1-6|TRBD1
CATRRDRGNSPLHF
TGTGCCACGCGCCGGGACAGGGGAAATTCACCCCTCCACTTT
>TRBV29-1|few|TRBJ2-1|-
CSVEDSLARLF
TGCAGCGTTGAAGATTCCCTAGCTAGACTCTTC
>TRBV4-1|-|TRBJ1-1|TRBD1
CASSHLTGGNTEAFF
TGCGCCAGCAGCCACTTGACAGGGGGGAACACTGAAGCTTTCTTT
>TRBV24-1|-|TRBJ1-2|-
CATSAPGVYGYTF
TGTGCCACCAGTGCCCCAGGGGTATATGGCTACACCTTC
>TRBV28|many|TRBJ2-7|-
CASSSFWPSRDSSYEQYF
TGTGCCAGCAGTTCCTTCTGGCCATCCCGGGACTCGTCCTACGAGCAGTACTTC
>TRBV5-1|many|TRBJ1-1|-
CASSLNPNLNTEAFF
TGCGCCAGCAGCCTCAACCCGAACCTAAACACTGAAGCTTTCTTT
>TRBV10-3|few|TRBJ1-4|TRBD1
CAIRRYDRAGEKLFF
TGTGCCATCAGACGCTATGACAGGGCGGGTGAAAAACTGTTTTTT
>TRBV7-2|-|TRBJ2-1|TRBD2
CASSFRDYNNEQFF
TGTGCCAGCAGCTTCCGGGACTATAACAATGAGCAGTTCTTC
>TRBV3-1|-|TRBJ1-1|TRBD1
CASSQRTGGIEAFF
TGTGCCAGCAGCCAAAGGACAGGGGGGATTGAAGCTTTCTTT
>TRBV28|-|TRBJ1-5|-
CASSPPGLNQPQHF
TGTGCCAGCAGTCCCCCTGGGTTGAATCAGCCCCAGCATTTT
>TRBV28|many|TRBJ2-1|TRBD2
CASSLGSVSGRQFF
TGTGCCAGCAGTTTAGGCTCTGTGAGCGGGAGGCAGTTCTTC
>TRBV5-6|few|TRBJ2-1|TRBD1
CASSLLGTGSYNEQFF
TGTGCCAGCAGCTTGTTGGGGACAGGGTCCTACAATGAGCAGTTCTTC
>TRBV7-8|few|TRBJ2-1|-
CASIEGSGGGEFF
TGTGCCAGCATCGAGGGTAGCGGCGGTGGTGAGTTCTTC
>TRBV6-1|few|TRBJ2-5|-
CASSEATTVETQYF
TGTGCCAGCAGTGAAGCGACGACTGTTGAGACCCAGTACTTC
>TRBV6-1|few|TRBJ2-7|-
CASSSPGARYEQYF
TGTGCCAGCAGTTCACCGGGGGCGCGGTACGAGCAGTACTTC
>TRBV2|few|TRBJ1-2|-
CASKKAQGKYGYTF
TGTGCCAGCAAGAAAGCCCAGGGAAAATATGGCTACACCTTC
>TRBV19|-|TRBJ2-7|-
CASAGGSEQYF
TGTGCCAGTGCTGGAGGCTCCGAGCAGTACTTC
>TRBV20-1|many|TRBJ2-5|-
CSASPQTIQETQYF
TGCAGTGCTAGTCCCCAGACGATCCAAGAGACCCAGTACTTC
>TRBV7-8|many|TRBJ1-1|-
CASSLWAAAEAFF
TGTGCCAGCAGCTTATGGGCGGCGGCTGAAGCTTTCTTT
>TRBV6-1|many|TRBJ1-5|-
CASSDGGDGYQPQHF
TGTGCCAGCAGTGACGGGGGGGACGGGTATCAGCCCCAGCATTTT
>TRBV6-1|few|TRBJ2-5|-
CASSEWPTRGQETQYF
TGTGCCAGCAGTGAATGGCCGACCAGGGGACAAGAGACCCAGTACTTC
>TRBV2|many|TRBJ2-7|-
CASSEKIQRVSYEQYF
TGTGCCAGCAGTGAGAAGATTCAGCGGGTATCCTACGAGCAGTACTTC
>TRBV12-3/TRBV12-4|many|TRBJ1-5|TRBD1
CASSGFPGQGKDQPQHF
TGTGCCAGCAGCGGCTTCCCGGGACAGGGCAAGGATCAGCCCCAGCATTTT
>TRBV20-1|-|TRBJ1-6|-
CSATGERLHF
TGCAGTGCTACAGGGGAACGCCTCCACTTT
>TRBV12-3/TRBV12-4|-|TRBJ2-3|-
CASSPNSGTSGYF
TGTGCCAGCAGTCCAAATTCCGGGACTTCTGGGTATTTT
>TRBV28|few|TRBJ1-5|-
CASSLAHSNQPQHF
TGTGCCAGCAGTTTGGCTCATAGCAATCAGCCCCAGCATTTT
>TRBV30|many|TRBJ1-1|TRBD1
CAWSSGQFTEAFF
TGTGCCTGGAGTTCGGGACAGTTCACTGAAGCTTTCTTT
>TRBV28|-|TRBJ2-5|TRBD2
CASVLAGTPETQYF
TGTGCCAGCGTATTAGCGGGGACTCCGGAGACCCAGTACTTC
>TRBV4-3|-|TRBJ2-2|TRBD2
CASSVLAANTGELFF
TGCGCCAGCAGTGTCCTAGCGGCGAACACCGGGGAGCTGTTTTTT